Described below is a single TCR beta chain sequence and its context. The data were obtained in a study of blood T cell repertoires in COVID-19. Measured with immunoSEQ multiplex PCR; TCRdb has only the in-frame clones, and not every one. The sample records roughly 380,000 clones, almost 90% being singletons. The V and J ends lost 1 base and 12 bases respectively, with 9 bases between them. The CDR3 consists of 12 residues. From germline, CDR1 is MDHEN and CDR2 SYDVKM. The receptor's source is a woman aged 30 to 39 who had been exposed to COVID-19. The V and J genes are TRBV28 and TRBJ1-4; D is unresolved. Sequenced sample: PBMCs or T cells enriched from blood (not recorded which). The CDR3 sequence: CASSLLGRELFF. CDR3 bases: TGTGCCAGCAGTTTATTGGGGAGGGAACTGTTTTTT. The entire variable domain, with the rest obtained from reference TRBV28 and TRBJ1-4, is as follows: DVKVTQSSRYLVKRTGEKVFLECVQDMDHENMFWYRQDPGLGLRLIYFSYDVKMKEKGDIPEGYSVSREKKERFSLILESASTNQTSMYLCASSLLGRELFFGSGTQLSVL.